These T cell receptor beta chains were read from a single sample in a study of blood T cell repertoires in COVID-19. This table comes from immunoSEQ multiplex PCR, and its TCRdb copy is limited to in-frame clones, with some not included. Of about 340,000 clones in the sample, roughly 90% were seen once. The sequenced sample consisted of PBMCs or T cells enriched from blood (not recorded which). The origin of the receptors is a woman in her 30s who had recovered from COVID-19. Both conserved end residues are part of each CDR3. The order of the fields is D gene, V gene, clone size, J gene, CDR3 protein, CDR3 DNA. D genes are given only for firm matches. The listing skips clone size in some rows; elsewhere it reads once, few, many or a size class.

d_call: .; v_call: TRBV3-1/TRBV3-2; clone_size: .; j_call: TRBJ2-1; cdr3_aa: CASSQEAADYNEQFF; cdr3_nt: TGTGCCAGCAGCCAAGAAGCGGCTGACTACAATGAGCAGTTCTTC
d_call: .; v_call: TRBV28; clone_size: .; j_call: TRBJ1-1; cdr3_aa: CASSLGAGMNTEAFF; cdr3_nt: TGTGCCAGCAGTTTAGGGGCAGGGATGAACACTGAAGCTTTCTTT
d_call: .; v_call: TRBV7-2; clone_size: .; j_call: TRBJ2-3; cdr3_aa: CASSRQAVTDTQYF; cdr3_nt: TGTGCCAGCAGCCGTCAAGCCGTCACAGATACGCAGTATTTT
d_call: .; v_call: TRBV2; clone_size: .; j_call: TRBJ1-5; cdr3_aa: CASSGQVNQPQHF; cdr3_nt: TGTGCCAGCAGTGGACAGGTCAATCAGCCCCAGCATTTT
d_call: .; v_call: TRBV19; clone_size: .; j_call: TRBJ2-3; cdr3_aa: CASSISHTQYF; cdr3_nt: TGTGCCAGTAGTATTAGTCATACGCAGTATTTT
d_call: TRBD1; v_call: TRBV19; clone_size: .; j_call: TRBJ2-7; cdr3_aa: CASSIGTGQASYEQYF; cdr3_nt: TGTGCCAGTAGTATAGGAACGGGACAGGCCTCCTACGAGCAGTACTTC
d_call: TRBD2; v_call: TRBV19; clone_size: .; j_call: TRBJ2-1; cdr3_aa: CASTGTSGRAGYNEQFF; cdr3_nt: TGTGCCAGTACGGGGACTAGCGGGAGGGCCGGCTACAATGAGCAGTTCTTC
d_call: .; v_call: TRBV2; clone_size: .; j_call: TRBJ1-3; cdr3_aa: CASSDRNSGNTIYF; cdr3_nt: TGTGCCAGCAGTGACAGAAACTCTGGAAACACCATATATTTT
d_call: .; v_call: TRBV4-3; clone_size: once; j_call: TRBJ2-7; cdr3_aa: CASSQTGVEQYF; cdr3_nt: TGCGCCAGCAGCCAGACGGGGGTCGAGCAGTACTTC
d_call: .; v_call: TRBV6-2/TRBV6-3; clone_size: once; j_call: TRBJ2-1; cdr3_aa: CASSLNRLSYNEQFF; cdr3_nt: TGTGCCAGCAGTTTGAACAGGCTGAGCTACAATGAGCAGTTCTTC
d_call: TRBD2; v_call: TRBV5-3; clone_size: .; j_call: TRBJ2-3; cdr3_aa: CARSPGLAGPSTDTQYF; cdr3_nt: TGTGCCAGAAGCCCAGGACTAGCGGGGCCTAGCACAGATACGCAGTATTTT
d_call: .; v_call: TRBV28; clone_size: .; j_call: TRBJ1-5; cdr3_aa: CASSYDRTSNQPQHF; cdr3_nt: TGTGCCAGCAGCTATGACAGGACCAGCAATCAGCCCCAGCATTTT
d_call: TRBD1; v_call: TRBV5-4; clone_size: .; j_call: TRBJ1-1; cdr3_aa: CASSLDVRAGQGKAFF; cdr3_nt: TGTGCCAGCAGCTTGGACGTTAGGGCGGGACAGGGGAAAGCTTTCTTT
d_call: .; v_call: TRBV14; clone_size: .; j_call: TRBJ1-1; cdr3_aa: CASSAGRGTEAFF; cdr3_nt: TGTGCCAGCTCAGCCGGGAGGGGCACTGAAGCTTTCTTT
d_call: TRBD1; v_call: TRBV5-6; clone_size: .; j_call: TRBJ1-6; cdr3_aa: CASTRQGAGNSPLHF; cdr3_nt: TGTGCCAGCACCCGACAGGGGGCAGGAAATTCACCCCTCCACTTT
d_call: .; v_call: TRBV28; clone_size: .; j_call: TRBJ1-1; cdr3_aa: CASSFRGPKNTEAFF; cdr3_nt: TGTGCCAGCAGTTTCAGGGGACCCAAGAACACTGAAGCTTTCTTT